The 13 T cell receptor beta chains below were found in one sample sequenced in a study of T cells in Graves' hyperthyroidism and ophthalmopathy. Using RNA transcripts as the source, TCR beta CDR3 regions were amplified. First-round RT-PCR targeting the TCR CDR3 was performed with the HTBI primer set. One entry per CDR3 protein results from TCRdb running MiXCR on the multiplex PCR reads. This table holds 650,000 to 800,000 distinct CDR3 sequences, 45% found once. Sequencing used peripheral blood or thyroid tissue (not recorded which). The origin of the receptors is an adult man with Graves' disease, either hyperthyroidism or ophthalmopathy (not recorded which).

V usage is TRBV20-1 and J usage is TRBJ2-5; 10 bases map to TRBD2. The CDR3 spans 14 residues. Trimming cost V 6 bases and J 5 bases; bases outside gene matches: 9. Per the germline V gene, CDR1 is DFQATT and CDR2 is SNEGSKA (reference sequence). The CDR3 region is CSALLAGVLETQYF. The CDR3 bases are TGCAGTGCCCTTCTAGCGGGAGTTCTCGAGACCCAGTACTTC.

This sequence joins TRBV7-3 and TRBJ2-5; the match to TRBD2 covers 8 bases. V trimming: 5 bases; J trimming: 3 bases; junction bases outside the gene matches: 11. Germline CDR1 and CDR2: SGHTA and FQGTGA. The CDR3 is made up of 16 amino acids. The CDR3 spells CASSQGELAVKETQYF. The CDR3 coding sequence is TGTGCCAGCAGCCAAGGCGAACTAGCGGTGAAAGAGACCCAGTACTTC.

A remark on this clonotype: A single base separates this from a much larger clone, so it may be a read error. V gene TRBV12-3 or TRBV12-4 combines with J gene TRBJ1-2; 7 positions match TRBD1. J gave up 6 bases and V 5 bases, and 9 bases lay outside the gene matches. The CDR3 totals 14 residues. The CDR3 region is CASSRDSTYHGYTF. CDR3 in DNA: TGTGCCAGCAGTCGGGACAGCACCTATCATGGCTACACCTTC.

The gene calls are TRBV5-6 and TRBJ1-2, with a tentative D call TRBD1 (5 bases). Between the trimmed V and J ends, which lost 4 bases and 4 bases, there was a span of 14 bases. CDR3 length: 14 residues. The V gene's germline CDR1 is SGHDT and CDR2 YYEEEE. The CDR3 protein is CASSPWRDPYGYTF. CDR3 sequence (DNA): TGTGCCAGCAGCCCTTGGAGGGACCCCTATGGCTACACCTTC.

V and J are TRBV20-1 and TRBJ2-7; D tentatively reads TRBD1 or TRBD2 (7 bases each). CDR1 is DFQATT and CDR2 is SNEGSKA in the germline V gene (reference sequence). V was shortened by 5 bases and J by 2 bases, with 13 bases between the two germline ends. The CDR3 length is 13 residues. The CDR3 loop is CSAAGGVAYEQYF. As DNA, the CDR3 is TGCAGTGCTGCAGGGGGGGTCGCCTACGAGCAGTACTTC.

This clonotype was observed a handful of times. This rearrangement joins TRBV11-1 to TRBJ2-5; D might be TRBD1 (5 bases). This CDR3 spans 15 amino acids. CDR1 is SGHAT, CDR2 FQDESV, per germline (reference sequence). Trimming stripped 3 bases from V and 2 bases from J, with 13 bases between. CDR3 loop: CASSLIWTQQETQYF. CDR3 DNA sequence: TGTGCCAGCAGCTTGATATGGACACAACAAGAGACCCAGTACTTC.

A note on this clonotype: With a much larger clone just one base away, this may be a read error. The chain employs TRBV5-1 and TRBJ1-1; TRBD1 might be the D (5 bases). The CDR3 runs to 13 residues. From germline, CDR1 is SGHRS and CDR2 YFSETQ. The CDR3 loop reads CAGSLWGSFEAFF. The CDR3 DNA is TGTGCCGGCAGCTTATGGGGGTCCTTTGAAGCTTTCTTT.

V gene TRBV25-1 combines with J gene TRBJ1-2, with 8 positions matching TRBD1. The trim removed 9 bases at V and 3 bases at J, leaving 12 bases unmatched. The V gene's germline CDR1 is MGHDK and CDR2 SYGVNS. The CDR3 has 15 residues. In nucleotides, the CDR3 is TGTGCCAGTAGTATCCACAGGGGGTACGACTATGGCTACACCTTC. Translation gives CASSIHRGYDYGYTF.

This clonotype has ten or more counts. V is TRBV24-1 and J is TRBJ1-2, with D possibly matching TRBD1 (6 bases). Germline V gene lookup returns CDR1 KGHDR and CDR2 SFDVKD. Trimming cost V 4 bases and J 8 bases, with 13 bases left between them. The CDR3 is 13 residues long. The CDR3 spells CATSDPTGWGYTF. The DNA for the CDR3 is TGTGCCACCAGTGACCCGACAGGCTGGGGCTACACCTTC.

The chain joins TRBV19 to TRBJ1-1; no reliable D call. The V gene lost 8 bases and the J gene lost 2 bases, with 9 bases spanning the gap. Germline lookup yields CDR1 LNHDA and CDR2 SQIVND (reference sequence). The CDR3 length is 12 residues. In DNA form, the CDR3 reads TGTGCCAGTGCTAGGTCAAACACTGAAGCTTTCTTT. Protein product: CASARSNTEAFF. The full variable domain, rest sourced from reference TRBV19 and TRBJ1-1, is DGGITQSPKYLFRKEGQNVTLSCEQNLNHDAMYWYRQDPGQGLRLIYYSQIVNDFQKGDIAEGYSVSREKKESFPLTVTSAQKNPTAFYLCASARSNTEAFFGQGTRLTVV.

About this clonotype: An end of the junction differs from the germline gene, which may be a read error. V gene TRBV2 combines with J gene TRBJ1-5; D is unresolved. Germline V lookup: CDR1 SNHLY, CDR2 FYNNEI. The CDR3 has 15 amino acids. CDR3 nucleotides: TGCGCCAGCAAGACGGGTGTGGGGTATAATCAGCCCCAGCATTTT. It encodes CASKTGVGYNQPQHF.

In this sample, this clonotype turned up many times. The chain is built from TRBV2 and TRBJ2-7, with D perhaps matching TRBD2 (5 bases). Germline V gene data show CDR1 as SNHLY and CDR2 as FYNNEI. CDR3 size: 14 residues. Trimming took off 2 bases at V and 2 bases at J, with 10 bases between the two ends. CDR3 nucleotides: TGTGCCAGCAGTGAAAGCCTACTAGCCTACGAGCAGTACTTC. This translates into CASSESLLAYEQYF.

This clonotype was detected ten times or more. The chain couples TRBV7-9 to TRBJ2-7, with 9 bases aligning to TRBD1. The CDR3 runs 15 residues. The trim removed 5 bases at V and 5 bases at J, leaving 10 bases unmatched. Germline CDR1 and CDR2: SEHNR and FQNEAQ (reference sequence). DNA of the CDR3: TGTGCCAGCAGCCCTCGGGACAGGGCGTCCAACGAGCAGTACTTC. Translation: CASSPRDRASNEQYF. The full variable domain, with the rest looked up from reference TRBV7-9 and TRBJ2-7, is DTGVSQNPRHKITKRGQNVTFRCDPISEHNRLYWYRQTLGQGPEFLTYFQNEAQLEKSRLLSDRFSAERPKGSFSTLEIQRTEQGDSAMYLCASSPRDRASNEQYFGPGTRLTVT.